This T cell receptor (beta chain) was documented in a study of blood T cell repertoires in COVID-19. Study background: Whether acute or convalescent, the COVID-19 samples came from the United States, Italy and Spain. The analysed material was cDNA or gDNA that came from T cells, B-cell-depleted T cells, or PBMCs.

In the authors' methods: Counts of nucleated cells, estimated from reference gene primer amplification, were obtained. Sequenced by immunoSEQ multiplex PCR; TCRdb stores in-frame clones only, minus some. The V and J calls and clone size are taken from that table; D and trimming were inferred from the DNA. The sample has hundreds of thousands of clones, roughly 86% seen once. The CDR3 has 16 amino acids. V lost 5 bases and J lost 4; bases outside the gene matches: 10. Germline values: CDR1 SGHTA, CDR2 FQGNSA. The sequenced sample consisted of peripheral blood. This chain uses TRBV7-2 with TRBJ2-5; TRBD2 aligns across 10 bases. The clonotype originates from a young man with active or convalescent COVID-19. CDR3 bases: TGTGCCAGCAGCGACCCCCTAGCGGGGGTTGTAGAGACCCAGTACTTC. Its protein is CASSDPLAGVVETQYF.